This is a list of T cell receptor beta chains from one sample in a study of blood T cell repertoires in COVID-19. The repertoire was sequenced with immunoSEQ multiplex PCR; TCRdb's copy has only in-frame clones and lacks some. The data contain 140,000 to 150,000 clones, around four fifths of them seen just once; the ten biggest clones take up around 3.1%. The sequencing sample was made of peripheral blood. These receptor sequences come from a woman in her thirties or forties with active or convalescent COVID-19. The CDR3 runs from the conserved cysteine through the conserved F or W. The order of the fields is D gene, V gene, clone size, J gene, CDR3 DNA, CDR3 protein. The D gene is left open where the match is weak. The listing skips clone size in some rows; elsewhere it reads once, few, many or a size class.

d_call: TRBD1
v_call: TRBV19
clone_size: -
j_call: TRBJ1-1
cdr3_nt: TGTGCCAGTAGTCGGGACAGGGTAAACACTGAAGCTTTCTTT
cdr3_aa: CASSRDRVNTEAFF

d_call: -
v_call: TRBV5-8
clone_size: -
j_call: TRBJ2-5
cdr3_nt: TGTGCCAGCAGCTTGGCCAAGACAGGCCGAGAGACCCAGTACTTC
cdr3_aa: CASSLAKTGRETQYF

d_call: -
v_call: TRBV19
clone_size: -
j_call: TRBJ1-1
cdr3_nt: TGTGCCAGTAAGGGGCACGGGCTTCTAATGAACACTGAAGCTTTCTTT
cdr3_aa: CASKGHGLLMNTEAFF

d_call: TRBD1
v_call: TRBV18
clone_size: -
j_call: TRBJ1-2
cdr3_nt: TGTGCCAGCTCGCCACTACAGGGGGCCCTACCCTATGGCTACACCTTC
cdr3_aa: CASSPLQGALPYGYTF

d_call: TRBD1
v_call: TRBV12-3/TRBV12-4
clone_size: -
j_call: TRBJ1-2
cdr3_nt: TGTGCCAGCAGCCCGGGACAGGGTTACGGCTACACCTTC
cdr3_aa: CASSPGQGYGYTF

d_call: TRBD1
v_call: TRBV4-1
clone_size: -
j_call: TRBJ2-7
cdr3_nt: TGCGCCAGCAGCCACCCGGGACAGCCTCCCGAGCAGTACTTC
cdr3_aa: CASSHPGQPPEQYF

d_call: -
v_call: TRBV6-5
clone_size: -
j_call: TRBJ1-2
cdr3_nt: TGTGCCAGCAGGCCCCGCCGGGGGGAGGGCTATGGCTACACCTTC
cdr3_aa: CASRPRRGEGYGYTF

d_call: TRBD1
v_call: TRBV6-5
clone_size: few
j_call: TRBJ1-6
cdr3_nt: TGTGCCAGCAGTTACGGGACAGGGGTTTCTAATTCACCCCTCCACTTT
cdr3_aa: CASSYGTGVSNSPLHF

d_call: -
v_call: TRBV4-3
clone_size: -
j_call: TRBJ1-2
cdr3_nt: TGCGCCAGCAGCCAAGACTGGCAGGCTTTTATCTATGGCTACACCTTC
cdr3_aa: CASSQDWQAFIYGYTF

d_call: TRBD2
v_call: TRBV2
clone_size: -
j_call: TRBJ2-5
cdr3_nt: TGTGCCAGCCATAGCGGGGGGGCCTTCGGCCAGTACTTC
cdr3_aa: CASHSGGAFGQYF

d_call: TRBD2
v_call: TRBV5-5
clone_size: once
j_call: TRBJ2-2
cdr3_nt: TGTGCCAGCAGCTGGACTAGCGGGAGACCCACCGGGGAGCTGTTTTTT
cdr3_aa: CASSWTSGRPTGELFF

d_call: -
v_call: TRBV5-4
clone_size: -
j_call: TRBJ2-5
cdr3_nt: TGTGCCAGCAGCTTAGACCCCAACAGCCAAGAGACCCAGTACTTC
cdr3_aa: CASSLDPNSQETQYF

d_call: -
v_call: TRBV3-1/TRBV3-2
clone_size: -
j_call: TRBJ1-1
cdr3_nt: TGTGCCAGCAGCCAAGGCGGGGCTCCCACTGAAGCTTTCTTT
cdr3_aa: CASSQGGAPTEAFF

d_call: TRBD1
v_call: TRBV18
clone_size: -
j_call: TRBJ1-5
cdr3_nt: TGTGCCAGCTCGCCGTTGCCGGGACAGGGGGGACTAGGCAATCAGCCCCAGCATTTT
cdr3_aa: CASSPLPGQGGLGNQPQHF

d_call: -
v_call: TRBV29-1
clone_size: -
j_call: TRBJ2-5
cdr3_nt: TGCAGCGTTGAAGACAACAATTTGTACCAAGAGACCCAGTACTTC
cdr3_aa: CSVEDNNLYQETQYF

d_call: -
v_call: TRBV3-1/TRBV3-2
clone_size: -
j_call: TRBJ2-2
cdr3_nt: TGTGCCAGCAGCTTTCCCGGGTGGAGGAACACCGGGGAGCTGTTTTTT
cdr3_aa: CASSFPGWRNTGELFF

d_call: TRBD2
v_call: TRBV27
clone_size: once
j_call: TRBJ2-1
cdr3_nt: TGTGCCAGCAGCTTGGGGGGGAGCTACAATGAGCAGTTCTTC
cdr3_aa: CASSLGGSYNEQFF

d_call: -
v_call: TRBV6-2/TRBV6-3
clone_size: once
j_call: TRBJ2-3
cdr3_nt: TGTGCCAGCAGTTACAGGCAGGTGGGCACAGATACGCAGTATTTT
cdr3_aa: CASSYRQVGTDTQYF

d_call: -
v_call: TRBV6-1
clone_size: once
j_call: TRBJ1-2
cdr3_nt: TGTGCCAGCAGTGAAAGGGTCGGGACATATGGCTACACCTTC
cdr3_aa: CASSERVGTYGYTF

d_call: -
v_call: TRBV6-1
clone_size: -
j_call: TRBJ1-4
cdr3_nt: TGTGCCAGCAGTGAATTGTCAGGCCGCGAGGAAAAACTGTTTTTT
cdr3_aa: CASSELSGREEKLFF

d_call: TRBD2
v_call: TRBV7-2
clone_size: -
j_call: TRBJ2-7
cdr3_nt: TGTGCCAGCAGCAGAGGGACTAGCGGGAGCTACGAGCAGTACTTC
cdr3_aa: CASSRGTSGSYEQYF

d_call: -
v_call: TRBV16
clone_size: once
j_call: TRBJ1-5
cdr3_nt: TGTGCCAGCACCACAAGTCTCCGGGGAGGTCAGCCCCAGCATTTT
cdr3_aa: CASTTSLRGGQPQHF

d_call: -
v_call: TRBV6-2/TRBV6-3
clone_size: -
j_call: TRBJ1-3
cdr3_nt: TGTGCCAGCAGTTACGGAGGGTTTCCTGGAAACACCATATATTTT
cdr3_aa: CASSYGGFPGNTIYF

d_call: -
v_call: TRBV5-1
clone_size: -
j_call: TRBJ2-3
cdr3_nt: TGCGCCAGCAGCCCGGGGGAGCCTACGCAGTATTTT
cdr3_aa: CASSPGEPTQYF

d_call: -
v_call: TRBV9
clone_size: -
j_call: TRBJ1-1
cdr3_nt: TGTGCCAGCAGCGTAGCCCCGGGGGGCATGAACACTGAAGCTTTCTTT
cdr3_aa: CASSVAPGGMNTEAFF

d_call: TRBD1
v_call: TRBV9
clone_size: -
j_call: TRBJ2-1
cdr3_nt: TGTGCCAGCAGCCCCGCCGGGACAGGGGTTGAGCAGTTCTTC
cdr3_aa: CASSPAGTGVEQFF

d_call: -
v_call: TRBV19
clone_size: -
j_call: TRBJ1-2
cdr3_nt: TGTGCCAGTAGTATGGCCACTGGCTCAGGGAACCAAGGGGGCTACACCTTC
cdr3_aa: CASSMATGSGNQGGYTF

d_call: -
v_call: TRBV10-3
clone_size: -
j_call: TRBJ2-5
cdr3_nt: TGTGCCATCAGTGATAGCTTACAAGAGACCCAGTACTTC
cdr3_aa: CAISDSLQETQYF

d_call: -
v_call: TRBV4-3
clone_size: -
j_call: TRBJ1-5
cdr3_nt: TGCGCCAGCAGCCAAGATCGAGGTCAGCCCCAGCATTTT
cdr3_aa: CASSQDRGQPQHF

d_call: TRBD1
v_call: TRBV28
clone_size: -
j_call: TRBJ1-4
cdr3_nt: TGTGCCAGCAGTTTATCGGACAGGGGGCCCGAAAAACTGTTTTTT
cdr3_aa: CASSLSDRGPEKLFF

d_call: -
v_call: TRBV30
clone_size: -
j_call: TRBJ1-5
cdr3_nt: TGTGCCTGGACCCCAGGGGGCAATCAGCCCCAGCATTTT
cdr3_aa: CAWTPGGNQPQHF

d_call: -
v_call: TRBV6-1
clone_size: few
j_call: TRBJ1-3
cdr3_nt: TGTGCCAGCAGTGAGTCCGACAGACACTCTGGAAACACCATATATTTT
cdr3_aa: CASSESDRHSGNTIYF

d_call: TRBD2
v_call: TRBV9
clone_size: -
j_call: TRBJ2-7
cdr3_nt: TGTGCCAGCAGCGTAGGGCCAGCGGGAGGGGCCTACGAGCAGTACTTC
cdr3_aa: CASSVGPAGGAYEQYF

d_call: TRBD2
v_call: TRBV4-1
clone_size: once
j_call: TRBJ2-7
cdr3_nt: TGCGCCAGCAGCCAAGCCGCACCGACTAGCGCCTCCTACGAGCAGTACTTC
cdr3_aa: CASSQAAPTSASYEQYF

d_call: -
v_call: TRBV6-1
clone_size: -
j_call: TRBJ2-7
cdr3_nt: TGTGCCAGCAGTGAGCCCGGGACTTACCCCTACGAGCAGTACTTC
cdr3_aa: CASSEPGTYPYEQYF

d_call: -
v_call: TRBV5-6
clone_size: -
j_call: TRBJ1-2
cdr3_nt: TGTGCCAGCAGCTTGGGGGGCAGTGGCTACACCTTC
cdr3_aa: CASSLGGSGYTF

d_call: -
v_call: TRBV6-5
clone_size: -
j_call: TRBJ1-3
cdr3_nt: TGTGCCAGCAGTTCGGGGGGCACCTCTGGAAACACCATATATTTT
cdr3_aa: CASSSGGTSGNTIYF

d_call: -
v_call: TRBV14
clone_size: once
j_call: TRBJ1-1
cdr3_nt: TGTGCCAGCAGCCAATCTAGGGGAGGAAACACTGAAGCTTTCTTT
cdr3_aa: CASSQSRGGNTEAFF

d_call: TRBD2
v_call: TRBV7-2
clone_size: -
j_call: TRBJ2-7
cdr3_nt: TGTGCCAGCAGCAAAGCGGGAACCGGCTACGAGCAGTACTTC
cdr3_aa: CASSKAGTGYEQYF

d_call: TRBD1
v_call: TRBV6-6
clone_size: -
j_call: TRBJ2-6
cdr3_nt: TGTGCCAGCAGTCGGGACAGTGGGGGCTCTGGGGCCAACGTCCTGACTTTC
cdr3_aa: CASSRDSGGSGANVLTF

d_call: -
v_call: TRBV27
clone_size: -
j_call: TRBJ1-1
cdr3_nt: TGTGCCAGCAGTCGACCAGGGGTGGCGATGAACACTGAAGCTTTCTTT
cdr3_aa: CASSRPGVAMNTEAFF

d_call: -
v_call: TRBV7-9
clone_size: once
j_call: TRBJ2-3
cdr3_nt: TGTGCCAGCAGCACCCGGTGGGATACGCAGTATTTT
cdr3_aa: CASSTRWDTQYF

d_call: -
v_call: TRBV4-2
clone_size: few
j_call: TRBJ1-2
cdr3_nt: TGTGCCAGCAGCCAAGAAGGCGGAAACTATGGCTACACCTTC
cdr3_aa: CASSQEGGNYGYTF

d_call: TRBD1
v_call: TRBV28
clone_size: -
j_call: TRBJ2-5
cdr3_nt: TGTGCCAGCAGTTCCCAGTGGACAGGGGGCTGGGAGACCCAGTACTTC
cdr3_aa: CASSSQWTGGWETQYF

d_call: -
v_call: TRBV28
clone_size: -
j_call: TRBJ2-2
cdr3_nt: TGTGCGATCCCCGGAGGGCCGGGGAACACCGGGGAGCTGTTTTTT
cdr3_aa: CAIPGGPGNTGELFF

d_call: -
v_call: TRBV5-1
clone_size: -
j_call: TRBJ1-2
cdr3_nt: TGCGCCAGCAGCTTGAGGAGGGATGACTATGGCTACACCTTC
cdr3_aa: CASSLRRDDYGYTF

d_call: -
v_call: TRBV11-2
clone_size: -
j_call: TRBJ2-5
cdr3_nt: TGTGCCAGCATCGCCGCGGGGCACCAAGAGACCCAGTACTTC
cdr3_aa: CASIAAGHQETQYF

d_call: -
v_call: TRBV11-2
clone_size: -
j_call: TRBJ2-5
cdr3_nt: TGTGCCAGCAGCCCCCGACTTAGGACCCAGTACTTC
cdr3_aa: CASSPRLRTQYF

d_call: -
v_call: TRBV10-3
clone_size: -
j_call: TRBJ1-1
cdr3_nt: TGTGCCACTGGGGAGGGACTCGGAAACACTGAAGCTTTCTTT
cdr3_aa: CATGEGLGNTEAFF

d_call: -
v_call: TRBV7-2
clone_size: -
j_call: TRBJ2-1
cdr3_nt: TGTGCCAGCAGCTTACCCCACTACAATGAGCAGTTCTTC
cdr3_aa: CASSLPHYNEQFF